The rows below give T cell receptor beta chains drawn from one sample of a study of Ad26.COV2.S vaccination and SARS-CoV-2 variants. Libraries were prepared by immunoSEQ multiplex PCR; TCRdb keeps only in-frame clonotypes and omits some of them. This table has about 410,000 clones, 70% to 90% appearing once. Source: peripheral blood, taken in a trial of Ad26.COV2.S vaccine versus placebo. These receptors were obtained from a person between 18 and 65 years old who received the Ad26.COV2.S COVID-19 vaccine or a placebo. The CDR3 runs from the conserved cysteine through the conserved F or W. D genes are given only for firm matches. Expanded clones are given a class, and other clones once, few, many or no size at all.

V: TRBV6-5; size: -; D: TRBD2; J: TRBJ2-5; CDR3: CASVQASGLLETQYF; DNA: TGTGCCAGCGTCCAGGCTAGCGGTCTGCTGGAGACCCAGTACTTC
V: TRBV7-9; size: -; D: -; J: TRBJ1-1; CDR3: CASRESAEAFF; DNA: TGTGCCAGCAGGGAAAGCGCTGAAGCTTTCTTT
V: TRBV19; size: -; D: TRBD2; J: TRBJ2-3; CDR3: CASSTTGGVDTQYF; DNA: TGTGCCAGTAGTACCACGGGGGGGGTAGATACGCAGTATTTT
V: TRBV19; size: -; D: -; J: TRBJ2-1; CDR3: CASSIYIRPPGGEQFF; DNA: TGTGCCAGTAGTATATACATAAGACCTCCCGGGGGTGAGCAGTTCTTC
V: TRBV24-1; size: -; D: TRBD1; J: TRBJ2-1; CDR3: CATSGDRARTYNEQFF; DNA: TGTGCCACCAGTGGGGACAGGGCAAGGACCTACAATGAGCAGTTCTTC
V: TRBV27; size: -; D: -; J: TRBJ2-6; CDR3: CASSLWGSGANVLTF; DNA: TGTGCCAGCAGTTTATGGGGCTCTGGGGCCAACGTCCTGACTTTC
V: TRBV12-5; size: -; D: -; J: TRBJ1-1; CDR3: CASGSRDEAFF; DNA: TGTGCTAGTGGTTCCAGAGATGAAGCTTTCTTT
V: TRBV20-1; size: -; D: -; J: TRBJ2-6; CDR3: CSASPGANVLTF; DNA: TGCAGTGCTAGTCCCGGGGCCAACGTCCTGACTTTC
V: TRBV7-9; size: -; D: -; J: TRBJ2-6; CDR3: CASSFFRGQAGANVLTF; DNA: TGTGCCAGCAGCTTTTTCCGGGGGCAGGCTGGGGCCAACGTCCTGACTTTC
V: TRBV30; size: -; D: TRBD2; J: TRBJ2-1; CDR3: CAWGRGGLNEQFF; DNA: TGTGCCTGGGGGCGGGGGGGCCTCAATGAGCAGTTCTTC
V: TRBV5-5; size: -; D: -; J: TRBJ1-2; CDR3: CASRDDRPNGYTF; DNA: TGTGCCAGCAGAGACGACAGGCCGAATGGCTACACCTTC
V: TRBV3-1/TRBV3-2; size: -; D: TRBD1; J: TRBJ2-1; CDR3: CASSQDGQDEQFF; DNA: TGTGCCAGCAGCCAAGATGGACAGGATGAGCAGTTCTTC
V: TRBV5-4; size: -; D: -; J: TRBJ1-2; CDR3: CASSRTGALGYTF; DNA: TGTGCCAGCAGCAGGACGGGAGCACTGGGCTACACCTTC
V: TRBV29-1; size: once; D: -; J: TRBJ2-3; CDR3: CSVEDRYHSTDTQYF; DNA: TGCAGCGTTGAAGATCGGTACCATAGCACAGATACGCAGTATTTT
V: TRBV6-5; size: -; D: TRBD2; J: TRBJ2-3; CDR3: CASSLTSGGSDTQYF; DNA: TGTGCCAGCAGTTTGACTAGCGGGGGTTCCGATACGCAGTATTTT
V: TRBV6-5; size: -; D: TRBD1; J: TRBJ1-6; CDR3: CASSYESRDRASPLHF; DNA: TGTGCCAGCAGTTACGAGTCCCGGGACAGGGCTTCACCCCTCCACTTT
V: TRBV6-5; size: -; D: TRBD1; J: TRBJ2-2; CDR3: CASSYGRQGSSGELFF; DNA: TGTGCCAGCAGTTACGGCCGACAGGGTAGCTCCGGGGAGCTGTTTTTT
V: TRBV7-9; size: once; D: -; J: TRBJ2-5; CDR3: CASWGGILETQYF; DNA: TGTGCCAGCTGGGGGGGCATTCTAGAGACCCAGTACTTC
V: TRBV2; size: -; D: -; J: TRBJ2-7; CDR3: CASRGIPYEQYF; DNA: TGTGCCAGCAGGGGCATTCCCTACGAGCAGTACTTC
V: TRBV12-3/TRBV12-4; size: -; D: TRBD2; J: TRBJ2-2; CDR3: CASWTSGAGELFF; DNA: TGTGCCAGTTGGACTAGCGGGGCCGGGGAGCTGTTTTTT
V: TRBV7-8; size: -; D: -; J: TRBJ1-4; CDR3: CASGETGISEKLFF; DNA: TGTGCCAGCGGTGAAACAGGGATTTCTGAAAAACTGTTTTTT
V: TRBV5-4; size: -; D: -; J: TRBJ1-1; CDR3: CASSTGQYTEAFF; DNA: TGTGCCAGCAGCACTGGACAGTACACTGAAGCTTTCTTT
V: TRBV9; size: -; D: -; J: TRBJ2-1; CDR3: CASSPTSWTASGEQFF; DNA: TGTGCCAGCAGCCCAACCTCCTGGACAGCATCGGGTGAGCAGTTCTTC
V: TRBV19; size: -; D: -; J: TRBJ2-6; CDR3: CASTSSPTGANVLTF; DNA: TGTGCCAGTACCTCCTCCCCCACTGGGGCCAACGTCCTGACTTTC
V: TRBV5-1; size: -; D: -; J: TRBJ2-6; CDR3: CASSLAGPKTTGANVLTF; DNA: TGCGCCAGCAGCTTGGCCGGGCCCAAAACGACTGGGGCCAACGTCCTGACTTTC
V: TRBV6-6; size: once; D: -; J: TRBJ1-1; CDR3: CASSYSVTEAFF; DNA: TGTGCCAGCAGTTACTCGGTCACTGAAGCTTTCTTT
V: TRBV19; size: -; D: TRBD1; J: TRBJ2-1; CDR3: CASSIEGRQGQFF; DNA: TGTGCCAGTAGTATAGAGGGCAGACAGGGGCAGTTCTTC
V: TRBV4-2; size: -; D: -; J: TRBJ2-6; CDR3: CASSQDSAGANVLTF; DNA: TGTGCCAGCAGCCAAGATTCAGCTGGGGCCAACGTCCTGACTTTC
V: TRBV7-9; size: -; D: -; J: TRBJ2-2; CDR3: CASSLDNAATGELFF; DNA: TGTGCCAGCAGCTTGGACAACGCGGCCACCGGGGAGCTGTTTTTT
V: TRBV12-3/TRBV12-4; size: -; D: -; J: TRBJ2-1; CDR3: CASSLGHEQFF; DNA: TGTGCCAGCAGTTTGGGCCATGAGCAGTTCTTC
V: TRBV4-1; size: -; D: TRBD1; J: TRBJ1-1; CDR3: CASSQDWRGQGAPNTEAFF; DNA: TGCGCCAGCAGCCAAGATTGGCGGGGACAGGGGGCGCCGAACACTGAAGCTTTCTTT
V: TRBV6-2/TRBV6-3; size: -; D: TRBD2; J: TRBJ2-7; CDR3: CASSFRLAGGTYEQYF; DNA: TGTGCCAGCAGTTTTCGACTAGCGGGGGGGACCTACGAGCAGTACTTC
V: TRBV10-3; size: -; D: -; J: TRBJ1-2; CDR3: CATGGGHGGYTF; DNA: TGTGCCACAGGAGGGGGACACGGCGGCTACACCTTC
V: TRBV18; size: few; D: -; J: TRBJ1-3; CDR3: CASSPWDGLSGNTIYF; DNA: TGTGCCAGCTCACCCTGGGACGGTCTCTCTGGAAACACCATATATTTT
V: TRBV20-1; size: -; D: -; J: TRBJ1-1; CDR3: CSAFVNTEAFF; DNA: TGCAGTGCTTTTGTGAACACTGAAGCTTTCTTT
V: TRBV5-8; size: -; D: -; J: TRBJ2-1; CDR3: CASSWTGPFYNEQFF; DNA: TGTGCCAGCAGCTGGACGGGACCGTTCTACAATGAGCAGTTCTTC
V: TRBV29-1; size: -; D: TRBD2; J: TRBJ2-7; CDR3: CSVRPGLAGGPYEQYF; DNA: TGCAGCGTTCGCCCCGGGCTAGCGGGGGGACCGTACGAGCAGTACTTC
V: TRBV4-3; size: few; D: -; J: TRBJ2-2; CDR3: CASSQDGGTENTGELFF; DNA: TGCGCCAGCAGCCAAGATGGCGGGACAGAGAACACCGGGGAGCTGTTTTTT
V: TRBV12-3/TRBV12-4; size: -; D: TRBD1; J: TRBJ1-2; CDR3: CASRTGPLYGYTF; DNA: TGTGCCAGCAGGACAGGGCCCCTCTATGGCTACACCTTC
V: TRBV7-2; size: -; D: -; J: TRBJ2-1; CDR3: CASGDNEQFF; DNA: TGTGCCAGTGGGGACAATGAGCAGTTCTTC
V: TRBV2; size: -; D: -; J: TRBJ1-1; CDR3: CASSERTLNTEAFF; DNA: TGTGCCAGCAGCGAGAGGACACTTAACACTGAAGCTTTCTTT
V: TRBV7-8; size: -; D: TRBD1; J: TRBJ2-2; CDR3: CASSLTGANTGELFF; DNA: TGTGCCAGCAGCCTCACAGGGGCCAACACCGGGGAGCTGTTTTTT
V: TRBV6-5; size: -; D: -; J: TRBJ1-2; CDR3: CASGRWSNYGYTF; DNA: TGTGCCAGTGGACGATGGAGTAACTATGGCTACACCTTC
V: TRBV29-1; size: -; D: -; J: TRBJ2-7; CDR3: CSVEEELSYEQYF; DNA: TGCAGCGTTGAGGAGGAATTATCCTACGAGCAGTACTTC
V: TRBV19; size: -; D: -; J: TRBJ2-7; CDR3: CASNKTGVAYEQYF; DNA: TGTGCCAGTAATAAGACAGGCGTCGCGTACGAGCAGTACTTC
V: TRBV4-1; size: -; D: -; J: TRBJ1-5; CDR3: CASSQPDSVYQPQHF; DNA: TGCGCCAGCAGCCAACCAGACAGCGTTTATCAGCCCCAGCATTTT